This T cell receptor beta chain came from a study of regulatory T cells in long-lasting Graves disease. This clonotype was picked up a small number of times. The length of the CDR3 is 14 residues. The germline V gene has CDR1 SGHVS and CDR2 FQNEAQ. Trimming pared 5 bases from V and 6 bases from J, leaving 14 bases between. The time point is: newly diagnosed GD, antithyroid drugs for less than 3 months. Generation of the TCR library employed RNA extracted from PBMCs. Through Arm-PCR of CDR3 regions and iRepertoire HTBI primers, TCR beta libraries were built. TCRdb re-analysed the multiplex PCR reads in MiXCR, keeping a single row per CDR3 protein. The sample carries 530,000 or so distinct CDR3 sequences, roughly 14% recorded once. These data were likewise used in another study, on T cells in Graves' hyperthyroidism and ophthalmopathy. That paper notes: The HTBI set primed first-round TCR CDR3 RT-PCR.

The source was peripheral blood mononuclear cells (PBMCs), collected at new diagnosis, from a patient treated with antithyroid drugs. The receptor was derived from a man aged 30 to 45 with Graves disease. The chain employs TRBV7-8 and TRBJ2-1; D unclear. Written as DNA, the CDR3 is TGTGCCAGCAGCCCCCCTCTACCGTCCAATGAGCAGTTCTTC. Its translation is CASSPPLPSNEQFF.